This T cell receptor (beta chain) was captured by sequencing in a study of tumor and adjacent non-tumor tissue in lung cancer. The CDR3 runs to 14 residues. The V gene lost 6 bases and the J gene lost 0 bases, with 12 bases spanning the gap. Germline V gene data show CDR1 as LNHDA and CDR2 as SQIVND (reference sequence). A modified ARM-PCR protocol with three rounds of nested PCR amplified TCRbeta. TCRdb redid the calling of the multiplex PCR reads with MiXCR, one entry per CDR3 protein. The sample shows about 200,000 distinct CDR3 sequences, around 71% of them seen only once. This sample's RNA came from whole unsorted tissue.

The chain employs TRBV19 and TRBJ2-7, with D possibly TRBD1 on 5 matching bases. The sequence was obtained from a man aged 55 to 70 with non-small cell lung cancer. The source material was lung tumor tissue. In DNA form, the CDR3 reads TGTGCCAGTAGACAGGATCCCGGCTCCTACGAGCAGTACTTC. It is translated as CASRQDPGSYEQYF.